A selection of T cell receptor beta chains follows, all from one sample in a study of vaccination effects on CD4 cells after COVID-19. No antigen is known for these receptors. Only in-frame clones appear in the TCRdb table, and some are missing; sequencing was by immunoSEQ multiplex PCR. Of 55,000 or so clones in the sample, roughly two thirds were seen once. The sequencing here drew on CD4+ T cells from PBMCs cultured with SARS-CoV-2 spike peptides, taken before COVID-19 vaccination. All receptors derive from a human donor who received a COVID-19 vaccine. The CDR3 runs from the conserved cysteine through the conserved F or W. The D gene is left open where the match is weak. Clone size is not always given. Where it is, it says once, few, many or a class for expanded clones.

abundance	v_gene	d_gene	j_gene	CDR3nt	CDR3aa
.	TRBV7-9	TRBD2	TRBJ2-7	TGTGCCAGCAGCTCGCAAATGCGGGGGAGGGAGCAGTACTTC	CASSSQMRGREQYF
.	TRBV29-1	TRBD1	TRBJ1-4	TGCAGCGCCGTTGTTACATCGGGGGGACGAGGACAGGCAACTAATGAAAAACTGTTTTTT	CSAVVTSGGRGQATNEKLFF
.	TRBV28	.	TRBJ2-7	TGTGCCAGCAGTCTTTTGAACTACGAGCAGTACTTC	CASSLLNYEQYF
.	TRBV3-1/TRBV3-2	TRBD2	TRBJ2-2	TGTGCCAGCAGCCAAGCCCCTAGCGGAACCACCGGGGAGCTGTTTTTT	CASSQAPSGTTGELFF
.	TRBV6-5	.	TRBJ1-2	TGTGCCAGCACCCCCCCTTCGATCCTTATTTATGGCTACACCTTC	CASTPPSILIYGYTF
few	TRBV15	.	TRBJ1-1	TGTGCCACCAGCAGCCTTGCCCGGGCAAACACTGAAGCTTTCTTT	CATSSLARANTEAFF
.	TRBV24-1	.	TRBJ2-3	TGTGCCACCAGTGATTTCCGGGACAAGCGCACAGATACGCAGTATTTT	CATSDFRDKRTDTQYF
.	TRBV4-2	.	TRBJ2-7	TGTGCCAGCAGCCAAGGTAAACAGGAACTGCAGTACTTC	CASSQGKQELQYF
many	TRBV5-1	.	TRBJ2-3	TGCGCCAGCAGTTACAGGGTCACAGATACGCAGTATTTT	CASSYRVTDTQYF
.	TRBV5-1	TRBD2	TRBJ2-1	TGCGCCAGCAGCCACCCGGGGGGACTAGCGGGAGGCACCTACAATGAGCAGTTCTTC	CASSHPGGLAGGTYNEQFF
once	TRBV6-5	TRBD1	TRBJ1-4	TGTGCCAGCAGAGGGGGCAACGCTAATGAAAAACTGTTTTTT	CASRGGNANEKLFF
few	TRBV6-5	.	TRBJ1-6	TGTGCCAGCAGCTCGGACAGCTATAATTCACCCCTCCACTTT	CASSSDSYNSPLHF
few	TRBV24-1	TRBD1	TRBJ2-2	TGTGCCACCAGTGATCCGACAGGGGTTAGCGGGGAGCTGTTTTTT	CATSDPTGVSGELFF
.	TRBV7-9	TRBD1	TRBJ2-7	TGTGCCAGCAGCTTAGAGATCACAGGGGGCAACGAGCAGTACTTC	CASSLEITGGNEQYF
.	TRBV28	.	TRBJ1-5	TGTGCCAGCAGTTTATCAGGGCTTAGTCAGCCCCAGCATTTT	CASSLSGLSQPQHF
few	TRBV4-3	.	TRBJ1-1	TGCGCCAGCAGCCAAGAGATCAGCCTCGGGGCTGAAGCTTTCTTT	CASSQEISLGAEAFF
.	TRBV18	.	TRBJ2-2	TGTGCCAGCTCACCGGACAGGAACACCGGGGAGCTGTTTTTT	CASSPDRNTGELFF
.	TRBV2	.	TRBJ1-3	TGTGCCAGCAGTGAAGCGGGAAGTTTATTCTCTGGAAACACCATATATTTT	CASSEAGSLFSGNTIYF
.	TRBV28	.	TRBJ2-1	TGTGCCAGCAGTTTGGGAGGAGATGAGCAGTTCTTC	CASSLGGDEQFF
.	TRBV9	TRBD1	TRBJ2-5	TGTGCCAGCAGCGTAGGAGCAGGGGGCGTTGGGTACCAAGAGACCCAGTACTTC	CASSVGAGGVGYQETQYF
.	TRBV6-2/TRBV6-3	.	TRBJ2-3	TGTGCCAGCAGCCCCATGGGGGTGAGCACAGATACGCAGTATTTT	CASSPMGVSTDTQYF
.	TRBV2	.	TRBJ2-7	TGTGCCAGTACAATAGGGGACATTCGCCACGAGCAGTACTTC	CASTIGDIRHEQYF
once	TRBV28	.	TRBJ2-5	TGTGCCAGCAGGAGCCGTGAAGAGACCCAGTACTTC	CASRSREETQYF
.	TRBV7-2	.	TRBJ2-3	TGTGCCAGCAGCCCTGGGAGTTCAGCCGCAGATACGCAGTATTTT	CASSPGSSAADTQYF